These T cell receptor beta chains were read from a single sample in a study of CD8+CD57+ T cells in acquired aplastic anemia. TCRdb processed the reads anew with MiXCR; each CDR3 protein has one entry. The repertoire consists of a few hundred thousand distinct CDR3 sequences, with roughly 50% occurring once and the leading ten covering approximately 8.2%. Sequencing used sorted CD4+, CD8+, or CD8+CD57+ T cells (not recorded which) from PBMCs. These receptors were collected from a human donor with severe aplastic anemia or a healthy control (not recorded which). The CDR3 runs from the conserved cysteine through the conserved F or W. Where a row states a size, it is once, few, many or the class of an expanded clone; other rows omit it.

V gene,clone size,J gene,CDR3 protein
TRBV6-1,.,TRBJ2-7,CASSSDGAYEQYF
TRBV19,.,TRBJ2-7,CASSIKGTGVTYEQYF
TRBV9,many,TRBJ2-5,CASSGGGEQETQYF
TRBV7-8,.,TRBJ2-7,CASSFTGDSYEQYF
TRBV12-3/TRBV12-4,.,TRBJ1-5,CASSYAGVDNQPQHF
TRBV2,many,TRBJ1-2,CASSEVQGGYGYTF
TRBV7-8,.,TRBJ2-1,CASSPKQGGYNEQFF
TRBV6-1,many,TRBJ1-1,CASDRQGTTEAFF
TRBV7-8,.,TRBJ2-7,CASRKGKLDGAHEQYF
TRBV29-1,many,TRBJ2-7,CSAQIRDRVHEQYF
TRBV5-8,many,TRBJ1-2,CASSLGILGYTF
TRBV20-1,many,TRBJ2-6,CSAREGGNSGANVLTF
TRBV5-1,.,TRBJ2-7,CASSSLTPYGQYF
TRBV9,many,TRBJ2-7,CASSDRDRDDEQYF
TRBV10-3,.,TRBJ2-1,CAISFGGATYDEQFF
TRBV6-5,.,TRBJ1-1,CASGAGTGSEAFF
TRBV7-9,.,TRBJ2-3,CASSLTITDTQYF
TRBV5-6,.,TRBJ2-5,CASSFDRGQETQYF
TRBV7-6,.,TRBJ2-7,CASSLDLRTGVEQYF
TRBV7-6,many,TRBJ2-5,CASSLDSSGGSETQYF
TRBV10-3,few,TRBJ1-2,CAISVRPGKIFYGYTF
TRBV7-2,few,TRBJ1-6,CASIRQVTGGDSPLHF
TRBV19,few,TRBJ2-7,CASSISDTTYEQYF
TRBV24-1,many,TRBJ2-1,CATSDPGSGGPNEQFF
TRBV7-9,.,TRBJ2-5,CASSSGYSNQPQYF
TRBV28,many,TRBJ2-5,CASSLPGLETQYF
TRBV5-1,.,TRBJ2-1,CASSLYREKTNEQFF
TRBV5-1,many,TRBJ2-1,CASSGVPESEQFF
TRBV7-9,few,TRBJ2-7,CASSELRDSYEQYF
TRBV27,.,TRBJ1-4,CASGTSVRGSNEKLFF
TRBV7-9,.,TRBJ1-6,CASSLSGRGNSPLHF
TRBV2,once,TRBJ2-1,CASSEVAGGLDQFF
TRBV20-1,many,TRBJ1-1,CSASGLQVNFNTEAFF
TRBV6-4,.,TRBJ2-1,CASSDSNEDEQFF
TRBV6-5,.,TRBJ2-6,CASSNGGGANVLTF
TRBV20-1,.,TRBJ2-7,CSARGGWSGDYEQYF
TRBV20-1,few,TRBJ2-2,CSARRGRDGELFF
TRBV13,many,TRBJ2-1,CASSFLAGVNEQFF
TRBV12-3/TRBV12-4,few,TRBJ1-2,CASSGITGSYGYTF
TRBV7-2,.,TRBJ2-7,CASSPYGLAGGSSYEQYF
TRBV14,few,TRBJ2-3,CATPGGGGAGDTQYF
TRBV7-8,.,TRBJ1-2,CASSPGAGSANYGYTF
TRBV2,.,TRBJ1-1,CASRGGEDTEAFF
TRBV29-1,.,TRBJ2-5,CSVEADRATSQETQYF
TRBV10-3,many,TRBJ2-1,CAIRNWTVQGNEQFF
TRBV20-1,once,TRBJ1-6,CNASTALPTSPLHF